These 26 T cell receptor beta chains were sequenced from one sample in a study of T cells in Graves' hyperthyroidism and ophthalmopathy. TCR beta CDR3 sequences were amplified from RNA transcripts. The primer set for the first-round RT-PCR of the TCR CDR3 was HTBI. Via MiXCR, TCRdb re-called the multiplex PCR reads, giving one row per CDR3 protein. Seen here are hundreds of thousands of distinct CDR3 sequences, 15% to 20% observed once, and the top ten hold approximately 50%. Sequenced input: blood. Receptor source: a man aged 40-50 years with Graves' ophthalmopathy.

There are many counts of this clonotype. The rearrangement uses TRBV2 and TRBJ2-7; D may be TRBD1 (5 bases). The germline V gene has CDR1 SNHLY and CDR2 FYNNEI. This CDR3 comprises 16 residues. The V gene lost 1 base and the J gene lost 2 bases, with 15 bases spanning the gap. The CDR3 spells CASSEGGSLLPYEQYF. The CDR3 coding sequence is TGTGCCAGCAGTGAAGGGGGCAGTCTCCTACCCTACGAGCAGTACTTC.

Only a few counts were recorded for this clonotype. Here the CDR3 reads CSVWGDGTSGPIREQFF. The CDR3 DNA is TGCAGCGTTTGGGGGGACGGGACTAGCGGGCCGATCAGGGAGCAGTTCTTC. The chain links TRBV29-1 to TRBJ2-1, with TRBD2 matching over 12 bases. The trim removed 5 bases at V and 10 bases at J, leaving 18 bases unmatched. Germline CDR1 and CDR2: SQVTM and ANQGSEA. This CDR3 is 17 amino acids long.

V is TRBV11-2 and J is TRBJ2-2; D is undetermined. Trimming took 0 bases from V and 6 from J, leaving 5 bases between them. Germline CDR1 SGHAT, CDR2 FQNNGV. The CDR3 has 13 residues. CDR3 loop: CASSLESPGELFF. The CDR3 DNA reads TGTGCCAGCAGCTTAGAATCCCCCGGGGAGCTGTTTTTT. Using reference TRBV11-2 and TRBJ2-2 for the parts outside the CDR3, the full variable domain is EAGVAQSPRYKIIEKRQSVAFWCNPISGHATLYWYQQILGQGPKLLIQFQNNGVVDDSQLPKDRFSAERLKGVDSTLKIQPAKLEDSAVYLCASSLESPGELFFGEGSRLTVL.

The chain joins TRBV27 to TRBJ2-3; no definite D call. Trimming took 5 bases from V and 7 from J, leaving 10 bases between them. This CDR3 is 12 amino acids long. CDR1 is MNHEY and CDR2 is SMNVEV in the germline V gene (reference sequence). CDR3 residues: CASSPSEHTQYF. The CDR3 DNA reads as TGTGCCAGCAGTCCCTCTGAACATACGCAGTATTTT.

This clonotype appeared a few times. CDR3 bases: TGTGCCAGCAGCCCTACCGGGACCCCGAAGGATAGTAATAAGCAGTTCTTC. Its translation: CASSPTGTPKDSNKQFF. V usage is TRBV4-2 and J usage is TRBJ2-1; tentatively, D is TRBD1 or TRBD2 (5 bases each). The germline V gene has CDR1 LGHNA and CDR2 YNFKEQ. Trimming pared 4 bases from V and 11 bases from J, leaving 27 bases between. The CDR3 totals 17 residues.

This clonotype was detected ten times or more. The rearrangement links TRBV27 to TRBJ2-7; 11 nucleotides agree with TRBD1. Germline V gene lookup returns CDR1 MNHEY and CDR2 SMNVEV (reference sequence). There are 14 residues in the CDR3. V was pared by 6 bases and J by 2 bases, with 3 bases of the junction left unmatched. In DNA form, the CDR3 reads TGTGCCAGCAGCGGGACAGGGGGTGCCTACGAGCAGTACTTC. It yields the protein CASSGTGGAYEQYF.

This clonotype has a single count. V and J are TRBV19 and TRBJ2-1, with unresolved D. CDR1 and CDR2 (germline): LNHDA, SQIVND (reference sequence). Trimming left V 5 bases short and J 6 bases short, with 11 bases between. The CDR3 spans 13 residues. The CDR3 protein is CASSHRHANEQFF. CDR3 nucleotide sequence: TGTGCCAGTAGTCACCGACACGCCAATGAGCAGTTCTTC.

The table lists this clonotype with a few counts. The chain combines TRBV4-1 with TRBJ1-1; the D is unclear. Germline CDR1 is MGHRA and CDR2 is YSYEKL. The CDR3 runs 13 residues. V gave up 4 bases and J gave up 1 base, with 7 bases separating them. The CDR3 loop reads CASSRVENTEAFF. DNA for the CDR3: TGCGCCAGCAGCCGGGTGGAGAACACTGAAGCTTTCTTT.

The gene calls are TRBV19 and TRBJ1-1; perhaps TRBD1 as D (5 bases). V was clipped by 5 bases and J by 1 base, with 14 bases between them. The CDR3 contains 15 residues. Germline-derived CDR1 and CDR2 are LNHDA and SQIVND (reference sequence). The CDR3 loop is CASSARGVANTEAFF. DNA of the CDR3: TGTGCCAGTAGTGCCCGGGGGGTGGCGAACACTGAAGCTTTCTTT.

This clonotype was observed a few times. This chain connects TRBV18 to TRBJ1-2; tentative D call: TRBD1 (6 bases). The CDR3 consists of 12 residues. Germline assignment: CDR1 KGHSH and CDR2 LQKENI. V was shortened by 5 bases and J by 7 bases, with 11 bases between the two germline ends. This CDR3 reads CASSFRDTGYTF. The CDR3 nucleotides are TGTGCCAGCTCATTCCGGGACACTGGCTACACCTTC.

This clonotype was observed a few times. This chain joins TRBV5-1 and TRBJ2-2; 7 nucleotides line up with TRBD1. With V trimmed by 5 bases and J by 0 bases, 10 bases remained unmatched. The CDR3 consists of 17 residues. CDR1 is SGHRS, CDR2 YFSETQ, per germline. In DNA, the CDR3 is TGCGCCAGCAGGGAAGCCGGGACAGCGACGAACACCGGGGAGCTGTTTTTT. Translating gives CASREAGTATNTGELFF.

The rearrangement uses TRBV7-8 and TRBJ2-1, with D perhaps given as TRBD1 or TRBD2 (5 bases each). The CDR3 runs to 15 residues. Trimming left V 5 bases short and J 5 bases short, with 16 bases between. Germline lookup yields CDR1 SGHVS and CDR2 FQNEAQ. This CDR3 reads CASSPVPGTDNEQFF. CDR3 DNA sequence: TGTGCCAGCAGCCCAGTACCCGGGACGGACAATGAGCAGTTCTTC.

V usage is TRBV5-1 and J usage is TRBJ1-1, with D hard to call. The CDR3 runs 14 residues. Trimming cost V 0 bases and J 7 bases, with 13 bases left between them. CDR1 SGHRS and CDR2 YFSETQ come from the germline V gene. The CDR3 loop is CASSLVAVAHEAFF. CDR3 DNA sequence: TGCGCCAGCAGCTTGGTGGCAGTTGCGCATGAAGCTTTCTTT.

This clonotype appeared a few times. The gene calls are TRBV19 and TRBJ1-5, with D perhaps matching TRBD1 (5 bases). V was trimmed by 0 bases and J by 6 bases, leaving 6 bases between them. This CDR3 spans 13 amino acids. Germline V gene data show CDR1 as LNHDA and CDR2 as SQIVND (reference sequence). The CDR3 spells CASSIDDSQPQHF. The CDR3 DNA sequence: TGTGCCAGTAGTATAGATGACAGTCAGCCCCAGCATTTT.

This clonotype was seen more than once but under ten times. The chain recombines TRBV7-9 with TRBJ2-6, with D maybe TRBD2 (6 bases). CDR1 is SEHNR, CDR2 FQNEAQ, per germline (reference sequence). There are 14 residues in the CDR3. V lost 5 bases and J 11 bases, leaving 16 bases between the germline ends. CDR3: CASSTGGTFDVLTF. CDR3 nucleotides: TGTGCCAGCAGCACCGGCGGGACGTTCGACGTCCTGACTTTC.

This clonotype was picked up many times. This rearrangement joins TRBV12-3 or TRBV12-4 to TRBJ2-5, with TRBD2 identical over 8 bases. The CDR3 runs 18 residues. V lost 3 bases to trimming and J lost 6 bases; unmatched junction nucleotides: 18. The CDR3 DNA is TGTGCCAGCAGTTTCGACCCCGGGGGGGAACAGGGACGTAAGACCCAGTACTTC. Amino acids: CASSFDPGGEQGRKTQYF.

The chain couples TRBV5-1 to TRBJ2-1, with a weak D call TRBD2 (6 bases). V was trimmed by 4 bases and J by 1 base, leaving 12 bases between them. Looked up from germline, CDR1 is SGHRS and CDR2 is YFSETQ. The CDR3 loop spans 15 amino acids. The CDR3 sequence: CASSRGGGSYNEQFF. In DNA, the CDR3 is TGCGCCAGCAGCAGGGGAGGAGGGTCCTACAATGAGCAGTTCTTC.

The J gene is TRBJ2-2, the V gene TRBV7-8; the D call may be TRBD1 or TRBD2 (6 bases each). CDR1 is SGHVS and CDR2 is FQNEAQ in the germline V gene. Trimming took off 5 bases at V and 6 bases at J, with 19 bases between the two ends. This CDR3 is built from 16 residues. CDR3 DNA: TGTGCCAGCAGCCCCCGCAGACCGGAGGGGGCCGGGGAGCTGTTTTTT. As protein: CASSPRRPEGAGELFF.

The DNA of the CDR3 is TGTGCCAGCAGTTTAGTGGGACAGGGTCGGGCCGGCTACACCTTC. It encodes CASSLVGQGRAGYTF. The rearrangement joins TRBV12-3 or TRBV12-4 to TRBJ1-2; 9 positions match TRBD1. J was trimmed by 8 bases and V by 1 base; bases with no gene match: 8. CDR3 length: 15 residues.

The chain employs TRBV12-3 or TRBV12-4 and TRBJ1-5; tentative D call: TRBD1 (5 bases). Trimming pared 4 bases from V and 2 bases from J, leaving 15 bases between. This CDR3 has 16 residues. CDR3 amino acids: CASSSPGGGGNQPQHF. CDR3 sequence (DNA): TGTGCCAGCAGTTCTCCGGGCGGAGGGGGCAATCAGCCCCAGCATTTT.

V is TRBV2 and J is TRBJ1-5, with 7 bases aligning to TRBD1. Germline V gene sequence: CDR1 SNHLY, CDR2 FYNNEI. The CDR3 loop spans 15 amino acids. With V trimmed by 6 bases and J by 6 bases, 11 bases remained unmatched. The chain's CDR3 is CASREQGIGSQPQHF. DNA for the CDR3: TGTGCCAGCAGGGAACAGGGGATTGGGAGTCAGCCCCAGCATTTT.

J is TRBJ1-3 and V is TRBV5-1; D possibly corresponds to TRBD1 (6 bases). CDR1 is SGHRS, CDR2 YFSETQ, per germline. Trimming took off 1 base at V and 3 bases at J, with 11 bases between the two ends. The CDR3 contains 15 residues. CDR3 nucleotides: TGCGCCAGCAGCTTGAGGGGGGCGGATGGAAACACCATATATTTT. It encodes CASSLRGADGNTIYF.

With respect to this clonotype: A much larger clone lies a single base off, so this may be a read error. The CDR3 does not end in the conserved phenylalanine or tryptophan, so this is likely a read error. The V and J genes are TRBV20-1 and TRBJ1-1, with 10 bases lining up with TRBD1. Germline V CDR1 and CDR2: DFQATT, SNEGSKA (reference sequence). The CDR3 runs to 16 residues. After removal of 3 bases from V and 2 bases from J, the junction contained 9 bases not matched to a gene. The CDR3 loop reads CSARRIDRGRNTEAFL. The DNA for the CDR3 is TGCAGTGCTAGGAGAATAGACAGGGGGCGAAACACTGAAGCTTTCCTT.

The rearrangement uses TRBV12-3 or TRBV12-4 and TRBJ2-3, with D perhaps matching TRBD2 (6 bases). CDR3 size: 15 residues. Deletions cut 0 bases from V and 10 bases from J, with 17 bases between. CDR3 region: CASSLALGLARSQYF. CDR3 DNA: TGTGCCAGCAGTTTAGCGTTGGGCCTAGCGAGGTCGCAGTATTTT.

This clonotype was seen only a few times. The chain carries TRBV28 and TRBJ2-7; possible D gene TRBD2, 6 bases. This CDR3 has 15 amino acids. With 3 bases removed from V and 0 bases from J, the gap between germline ends came to 12 bases. The germline CDR1 and CDR2 sequences are MDHEN and SYDVKM. CDR3 nucleotide sequence: TGTGCCAGCAGTTTGGGGGACTGGGGCTCCTACGAGCAGTACTTC. It codes for CASSLGDWGSYEQYF. Full variable domain (remainder filled in from reference TRBV28 and TRBJ2-7): DVKVTQSSRYLVKRTGEKVFLECVQDMDHENMFWYRQDPGLGLRLIYFSYDVKMKEKGDIPEGYSVSREKKERFSLILESASTNQTSMYLCASSLGDWGSYEQYFGPGTRLTVT.

V and J are TRBV13 and TRBJ1-1; D may be TRBD1 (5 bases). This CDR3 has 15 amino acids. Germline CDR1 and CDR2: PRHDT and FYEKMQ (reference sequence). V gave up 2 bases and J gave up 0 bases, with 10 bases separating them. The CDR3 bases are TGTGCCAGCAGCTTATTCGGACAAGTGAACACTGAAGCTTTCTTT. Translating it yields CASSLFGQVNTEAFF.